This T cell receptor (beta chain) was sequenced during a study of blood T cells in healthy people across ages (dated by TCRdb to between 2014 and 2017). Regarding the study in general: Template switching captured roughly one uniquely barcoded TCR beta cDNA molecule per two T cells in model experiments. The donors were split into four age groups: young (average 16 years), middle-aged (about 40), aged (around 67) and long-lived (roughly 86). The study analyzed two additional independent replicas of 1 million unique cDNA reads from the same blood draw for two donors, one aged 18 to 30 and one aged 80 or older. To avoid experimental bias, donors of different ages were spread randomly across the sequencing lanes. To track age-related changes in TCR beta repertoire diversity, the study relied on deep sequencing normalized with unique cDNA molecular identifiers.

Worth noting for this clonotype: It lacks a known antigen. It has no much larger one-base neighbor in the sample; base qualities were not kept.

The library was obtained by 5' RACE. Sequencing relied on an Illumina HiSeq 2500. A second roughly 6 to 11 cycle PCR used a sample-barcoded 5' primer and a J-beta primer mix. A unique molecular identifier was introduced onto each TCR beta cDNA molecule by a template-switch 5' adaptor carrying 12 random nucleotides. Each sample yielded at least 3 million CDR3-containing paired-end reads. First-strand cDNA synthesis was performed from all RNA using the Mint cDNA synthesis kit, with priming by a TRBC-specific oligonucleotide. After uracil-DNA glycosylase treatment, a first 18-cycle PCR used universal primers M1SS and BC2_uni_R on all cDNA. The authors' pipeline ran thus. Each sample was normalized by randomly selecting 1 million high-quality reads, each carrying a distinct molecular identifier. Reads sharing molecular identifiers were discarded rather than binned into consensus sequences. MiTCR, with a Q25 quality threshold and the strictest error-elimination algorithm, was used for CDR3 identification, clonotype clustering and error correction. A nonparametric unseen species model using Euler transformation provided a lower-bound estimate of total TCR beta diversity. The raw public data were reprocessed by TCRdb itself: fastp quality trimming at Q25, MiXCR clonotype calling, in-frame beta chains only. When rows share a CDR3 protein, they turn into one entry using the most common DNA and genes. TCRdb, not the authors, supplied the V and J calls. The sample data list around 710,000 distinct CDR3 sequences, and about 40% of these were observed just once. The ten largest clonotypes hold 20% to 25% of the sample.

The donors were roughly 39 Caucasian individuals from Russia, aged roughly 6 to 100 years, who were systemically healthy. Each donor gave 8 to 10 milliliters of peripheral blood, collected into EDTA-treated Vacutainer tubes. Ficoll-Paque density-gradient centrifugation was used to isolate PBMCs, with at least 6.5 million obtained per sample. Total RNA, at least 6 micrograms per sample, was extracted from PBMCs with Trizol reagent. The percentages of naive CD45RAhigh/CD27high T cells were determined by flow cytometry on a PBMC aliquot from every donor. On the study overall, not on this receptor specifically: Donor CMV infection status was unknown, potentially confounding age-related changes in expanded clonotypes. Observed TCR beta diversity correlated strongly with the percentage of naive T cells measured by flow cytometry. Compared with the aged group, the long-lived group had more naive CD4+ T cells, fewer expanded clones and increased TCR diversity, suggesting age selection. As age increased, observed TCR beta diversity per million T cells dropped in a roughly linear way, and a significant reduction was already evident by age 40. Total diversity estimates from one million sequenced T cells were considered lower bounds and underestimates. Bulk unsorted PBMC profiling prevented conclusive comparison of naive and antigen-experienced compartments.

According to the germline V gene (reference sequence), CDR1 reads DFQATT and CDR2 reads SNEGSKA. Taken from cysteine to phenylalanine, the CDR3 has 17 residues. Only the CDR3 DNA is retained, 51 bases long and in frame from the first base. V is pruned by 4 bases and J by 0 bases, leaving 10 bases of the junction without a gene match. This sequence uses TRBV20-1 and TRBJ1-5, with TRBD1 identical over 9 junction bases. The sample comprised blood. This clonotype originated in a woman between 55 and 75 years old in good health. The CDR3 is CSAMPGTGSTSNQPQHF. The bases read TGCAGTGCTATGCCCGGGACAGGGTCCACTAGCAATCAGCCCCAGCATTTT.